The clone carrying this TCR beta chain has only one observation. Sequencing of TCRB used Survey level resolution. Generated by immunoSEQ multiplex PCR, the TCRdb table keeps only in-frame clones and is missing some. The data show a few thousand clones, 82% seen once. CDR1 and CDR2 from the germline V gene are MNHNS and SASEGT. Trimming shortened V by 1 base and J by 6 bases, and 6 bases separated the two germline ends. This CDR3 contains 12 residues. The sample belongs to a study of follicular helper T cells after annual influenza vaccination. Overall study context: For some subjects, blood spans the 2013-2014, 2014-2015 and 2015-2016 annual vaccinations.

The time point denotes: 2014-2015 season, 7 days after vaccination. The chain couples TRBV6-1 to TRBJ1-1, with D hard to call. The clonotype originates from an adult who received the influenza vaccine. Sequencing was performed on CXCR5- memory CD4+ T cells sorted from blood, taken 7 days after influenza vaccination. CDR3 amino acids: CASSEDRAEAFF. The CDR3 nucleotides are TGTGCCAGCAGTGAAGATAGGGCTGAAGCTTTCTTT.